A single sample is the source of the 10 T cell receptor beta chains below, sequenced in a study of blood T cell repertoires in COVID-19. Only in-frame clones appear in the TCRdb table, and some are missing; sequencing was by immunoSEQ multiplex PCR. The table shows roughly 140,000 clones, with roughly 80% occurring only once. Sequenced input: peripheral blood. Source of these receptors: a man aged 45-60 years with active or convalescent COVID-19.

V is TRBV4-2 and J is TRBJ2-7; 8 positions match TRBD2. The CDR3 consists of 16 residues. The trim removed 0 bases at V and 3 bases at J, leaving 7 bases unmatched. Germline V CDR1 and CDR2: LGHNA, YNFKEQ. The DNA for the CDR3 is TGTGCCAGCAGCCAAGATAGGGTAGCGGGAATCTACGAGCAGTACTTC. Its translation: CASSQDRVAGIYEQYF.

The J gene is TRBJ2-3, the V gene TRBV9, with 10 bases matching TRBD1. This CDR3 region has 16 residues. J lost 4 bases, V lost 4 bases, and 9 bases had no gene match. The V gene's germline CDR1 is SGDLS and CDR2 YYNGEE. CDR3 DNA sequence: TGTGCCAGCAGCCCCACCGGGGGGACAGGGGCAGATACGCAGTATTTT. Residues: CASSPTGGTGADTQYF.

This chain uses TRBV6-5 with TRBJ1-2, with D perhaps TRBD1 (6 bases). V lost 6 bases to trimming and J lost 8 bases, with 13 bases between them. Germline V gene sequence: CDR1 MNHEY, CDR2 SVGAGI. CDR3 size: 12 residues. CDR3 sequence reads: CASSIRGGGYTF. CDR3 DNA sequence: TGTGCCAGCAGCATCAGGGGTGGCGGCTACACCTTC.

The rearrangement links TRBV20-1 to TRBJ1-5, with a possible D match to TRBD1 (6 bases). V was cut by 3 bases and J by 0 bases, with 12 bases left in between. Germline V lookup: CDR1 DFQATT, CDR2 SNEGSKA (reference sequence). This CDR3 is built from 15 residues. CDR3 amino acids: CSASQGQNSNQPQHF. CDR3 DNA: TGCAGTGCTAGTCAGGGACAAAATAGCAATCAGCCCCAGCATTTT.

The chain combines TRBV9 with TRBJ1-1, with TRBD1 matching over 7 bases. With V trimmed by 0 bases and J by 1 base, 6 bases remained unmatched. This CDR3 is built from 16 residues. Germline CDR1 reads SGDLS; CDR2 reads YYNGEE. Here the CDR3 DNA reads TGTGCCAGCAGCGTAGGTGAGGGGGCCGGGAACACTGAAGCTTTCTTT. Protein sequence: CASSVGEGAGNTEAFF.

As concerns this clone: The sample contains more than one DNA sequence encoding this CDR3. The chain couples TRBV7-2 to TRBJ1-1; unclear D gene. Germline CDR1 and CDR2: SGHTA and FQGNSA. V lost 2 bases and J lost 4, with 11 bases in between. This CDR3 has 14 amino acids. In nucleotides, the CDR3 is TGTGCCAGCAGCTTATCTGGCGGTGGCACTGAAGCTTTCTTT. This gives the protein CASSLSGGGTEAFF.

In this sample, this clone turned up a few times. The rearrangement joins TRBV27 to TRBJ2-3; 12 bases fit TRBD2. The CDR3 length is 16 residues. V was clipped by 4 bases and J by 6 bases; unmatched bases: 8. Germline CDR1 is MNHEY and CDR2 is SMNVEV (reference sequence). The CDR3 region is CASSSSTSGGGDTQYF. The CDR3 bases are TGTGCCAGCAGTTCGTCGACTAGCGGGGGTGGGGATACGCAGTATTTT.

V usage is TRBV12-5 and J usage is TRBJ2-5, with TRBD1 identical over 9 bases. After removal of 6 bases from V and 5 bases from J, the junction contained 1 base not matched to a gene. Germline loops: CDR1 LGHNT, CDR2 FRNRAP. The CDR3 contains 12 residues. The CDR3 reads CASGTGGETQYF. DNA of the CDR3: TGTGCTAGTGGGACAGGGGGGGAGACCCAGTACTTC.

This clone was detected once. The chain uses TRBV3-1 (or the pseudogene TRBV3-2) and TRBJ2-1; D may be TRBD2 (5 bases). Germline CDR1 is LGHDT and CDR2 is YNNKEL (reference sequence). The CDR3 length is 16 residues. Trimming took off 4 bases at V and 0 bases at J, with 13 bases between the two ends. CDR3 region: CASSPLEGFSYNEQFF. Here the CDR3 DNA reads TGTGCCAGCAGCCCACTCGAGGGATTCTCCTACAATGAGCAGTTCTTC.

The chain combines TRBV30 with TRBJ1-4; possible D gene TRBD1, 5 bases. CDR3 length: 13 residues. Germline CDR1 and CDR2: GTSNPN and SVGIG (reference sequence). V dropped 0 bases and J dropped 8 bases, with 10 bases sitting between them. Here the CDR3 reads CAWSVPNREKLFF. DNA for the CDR3: TGTGCCTGGAGTGTACCCAACAGGGAAAAACTGTTTTTT.